Below, 30 T cell receptor beta chains from the same sample are listed, as sequenced in a study of cytomegalovirus exposure and HLA in healthy donors. Sequenced by immunoSEQ multiplex PCR; TCRdb stores in-frame clones only, minus some. This sample has about 140,000 clones, with roughly nine tenths found just once. Sequencing used PBMCs. Source of these receptors: a man between 18 and 29 years old in good health and CMV-seronegative.

The genes are TRBV7-2 and TRBJ1-2, with D possibly matching TRBD1 (5 bases). This CDR3 has 15 residues. V was shortened by 0 bases and J by 5 bases, with 13 bases between the two germline ends. CDR1 SGHTA and CDR2 FQGNSA come from the germline V gene. CDR3 in amino acids: CASSLATGGGYGYTF. The DNA for the CDR3 is TGTGCCAGCAGCTTAGCGACCGGGGGGGGATATGGCTACACCTTC. Full variable domain (outside the CDR3, taken from reference TRBV7-2 and TRBJ1-2): GAGVSQSPSNKVTEKGKDVELRCDPISGHTALYWYRQSLGQGLEFLIYFQGNSAPDKSGLPSDRFSAERTGGSVSTLTIQRTQQEDSAVYLCASSLATGGGYGYTFGSGTRLTVV.

This chain connects TRBV6-4 to TRBJ2-1, with D perhaps TRBD2 (5 bases). Trimming left V 0 bases short and J 8 bases short, with 17 bases between. This CDR3 is 16 amino acids long. Germline CDR1 MRHNA, CDR2 SNTAGT. The CDR3 spells CASSDSLGFGKDEQFF. As DNA, the CDR3 is TGTGCCAGCAGTGACTCGTTAGGTTTCGGGAAGGATGAGCAGTTCTTC.

The chain couples TRBV2 to TRBJ2-7; the D is unclear. Per the germline V gene, CDR1 is SNHLY and CDR2 is FYNNEI. V shed 3 bases and J shed 4 bases, with 4 bases lying between them. The CDR3 is made up of 11 amino acids. The CDR3 DNA is TGTGCCAGCAGTGACACTTACGAGCAGTACTTC. Residues: CASSDTYEQYF.

The rearrangement links TRBV27 to TRBJ2-2; D is uncertain. The CDR3 has 16 amino acids. The V end lost 1 base, the J end lost 6 bases, and 15 bases lay between the germline ends. Germline V gives CDR1 MNHEY, CDR2 SMNVEV (reference sequence). The CDR3 sequence: CASSLFSQQIPGELFF. CDR3 sequence (DNA): TGTGCCAGCAGTTTATTCTCACAACAGATTCCCGGGGAGCTGTTTTTT.

The chain joins TRBV6-1 to TRBJ1-1; 9 bases map to TRBD1. Germline V CDR1 and CDR2: MNHNS, SASEGT. This CDR3 contains 13 residues. Germline trimming cut 4 bases from V and 8 bases from J; bases unmatched to any gene: 5. The CDR3 DNA reads TGTGCCAGCAGTGCAACCGGGACAGGGGAAGCTTTCTTT. Translated: CASSATGTGEAFF.

The chain combines TRBV6-6 with TRBJ2-7, with D possibly matching TRBD2 (6 bases). V lost 2 bases to trimming and J lost 3 bases, with 11 bases between them. CDR3 length equals 14 residues. Germline V lookup: CDR1 MNHNY, CDR2 SVGAGI (reference sequence). The CDR3 DNA reads TGTGCCAGCAGTTACAGGGCGGGGTACTACGAGCAGTACGTC. Its translation: CASSYRAGYYEQYV.

The rearrangement joins TRBV6-6 to TRBJ1-5, with 9 bases aligning to TRBD1. V was clipped by 5 bases and J by 2 bases; unmatched bases: 4. The germline V gene encodes CDR1 MNHNY and CDR2 SVGAGI (reference sequence). CDR3 length: 15 amino acids. For the CDR3, the DNA is TGTGCCAGCAGTAGACAGGGGGATGGCAATCAGCCCCAGCATTTT. As protein: CASSRQGDGNQPQHF.

The V gene is TRBV7-2, the J gene TRBJ1-6, with TRBD1 identical over 7 bases. V shed 5 bases and J 7 bases; nucleotides not matched to a gene: 8. Germline V gene sequence: CDR1 SGHTA, CDR2 FQGNSA. This CDR3 contains 15 residues. The CDR3 DNA reads TGTGCCAGCAGCCCGAGAAGGGACAGAAATTCACCCCTCCACTTT. It translates to CASSPRRDRNSPLHF. Supplemented by reference TRBV7-2 and TRBJ1-6, the full variable domain reads GAGVSQSPSNKVTEKGKDVELRCDPISGHTALYWYRQSLGQGLEFLIYFQGNSAPDKSGLPSDRFSAERTGGSVSTLTIQRTQQEDSAVYLCASSPRRDRNSPLHFGNGTRLTVT.

J is TRBJ1-1 and V is TRBV9; D call uncertain. This CDR3 region has 15 residues. The germline V and J ends were trimmed by 0 bases and 1 base, with 10 bases remaining between them. The germline gives CDR1 SGDLS, CDR2 YYNGEE. The CDR3 DNA sequence: TGTGCCAGCAGCGTAGCTGCAGGCCCGAACACTGAAGCTTTCTTT. Protein sequence: CASSVAAGPNTEAFF. Based on the CDR3 plus reference TRBV9 and TRBJ1-1, the full variable domain is DSGVTQTPKHLITATGQRVTLRCSPRSGDLSVYWYQQSLDQGLQFLIQYYNGEERAKGNILERFSAQQFPDLHSELNLSSLELGDSALYFCASSVAAGPNTEAFFGQGTRLTVV.

The V and J genes are TRBV7-2 and TRBJ2-3, with TRBD2 matching 8 bases. This CDR3 has 19 residues. V was pared by 2 bases and J by 0 bases, with 13 bases of the junction left unmatched. Germline V gene data show CDR1 as SGHTA and CDR2 as FQGNSA. The CDR3 loop reads CASSLNLAGGKISTDTQYF. The CDR3 bases are TGTGCCAGCAGCTTAAACTTGGCGGGAGGAAAAATTAGCACAGATACGCAGTATTTT.

This sequence joins TRBV5-1 and TRBJ1-5, with 9 bases matching TRBD1. After removal of 4 bases from V and 7 bases from J, the junction contained 3 bases not matched to a gene. This CDR3 region has 13 residues. CDR1 is SGHRS and CDR2 is YFSETQ in the germline V gene. The CDR3 is CASSRDRDQPQHF. In DNA, the CDR3 is TGCGCCAGCAGCCGGGACAGGGACCAGCCCCAGCATTTT.

The rearrangement uses TRBV18 and TRBJ2-4, with D perhaps matching TRBD2 (6 bases). V was trimmed by 4 bases and J by 0 bases, leaving 19 bases between them. Germline-derived CDR1 and CDR2 are KGHSH and LQKENI. This CDR3 spans 18 amino acids. The CDR3 reads CASSRGEGSSLAKNIQYF. DNA of the CDR3: TGTGCCAGCTCACGCGGGGAAGGCAGCAGTTTAGCCAAAAACATTCAGTACTTC.

The V call is TRBV29-1, the J call TRBJ1-4; no clear D gene. V was trimmed by 6 bases and J by 8 bases, leaving 10 bases between them. In germline, CDR1 is SQVTM, CDR2 ANQGSEA. This CDR3 is built from 11 residues. CDR3 in amino acids: CSVNSGEKLFF. CDR3 nucleotides: TGCAGCGTAAACAGTGGAGAAAAACTGTTTTTT.

This clone was recorded once. This chain uses TRBV30 with TRBJ2-5; tentative D call: TRBD1 (6 bases). Germline V gene data show CDR1 as GTSNPN and CDR2 as SVGIG (reference sequence). Trimming shortened V by 4 bases and J by 3 bases, and 24 bases separated the two germline ends. The CDR3 has 17 amino acids. CDR3 DNA sequence: TGTGCCTGGACTCAACTAGGGGGTACAAGATTCAAAGAGACCCAGTACTTC. This codes for CAWTQLGGTRFKETQYF.

This chain links TRBV11-2 with TRBJ2-2, with 9 bases fitting TRBD1. CDR1 and CDR2 (germline): SGHAT, FQNNGV. The CDR3 length is 15 residues. V was clipped by 5 bases and J by 4 bases; unmatched bases: 5. CDR3 sequence (DNA): TGTGCCAGCAGCCTTACAGGGGGCGGCACCGGGGAGCTGTTTTTT. The encoded protein is CASSLTGGGTGELFF.

This rearrangement joins TRBV5-1 to TRBJ2-3; 12 bases are a match to TRBD2. Germline V gene lookup returns CDR1 SGHRS and CDR2 YFSETQ. There are 18 residues in the CDR3. The ends lost 4 bases at V and 2 bases at J; junction bases unmatched: 11. The CDR3 region has the DNA TGCGCCAGCAGCGCATACCCACTAGCGGGGGGTTCCACAGATACGCAGTATTTT. Translating gives CASSAYPLAGGSTDTQYF. Looking up the rest from reference TRBV5-1 and TRBJ2-3 gives the full variable domain: KAGVTQTPRYLIKTRGQQVTLSCSPISGHRSVSWYQQTPGQGLQFLFEYFSETQRNKGNFPGRFSGRQFSNSRSEMNVSTLELGDSALYLCASSAYPLAGGSTDTQYFGPGTRLTVL.

This clone was recorded a few times. The CDR3 DNA reads as TGTGCCAGTAGTACCGGACAGGGCACGCAGTATTTT. Translating gives CASSTGQGTQYF. V usage is TRBV19 and J usage is TRBJ2-3, with 8 bases identical to TRBD1. This CDR3 is built from 12 residues. Germline V gene data show CDR1 as LNHDA and CDR2 as SQIVND (reference sequence). Trimming took 4 bases from V and 9 from J; bases not matched to a gene: 3.

This chain uses TRBV5-1 with TRBJ2-1; tentatively, D is TRBD1 (6 bases). This CDR3 is 15 amino acids long. The germline gives CDR1 SGHRS, CDR2 YFSETQ. V lost 0 bases and J lost 4, with 11 bases in between. In DNA, the CDR3 is TGCGCCAGCAGCTTGGGGGACACAAATTACAATGAGCAGTTCTTC. Amino acids: CASSLGDTNYNEQFF.

The sample holds one count of this clone. The genes are TRBV18 and TRBJ1-2; D might be TRBD1 (5 bases). The germline gives CDR1 KGHSH, CDR2 LQKENI. V lost 2 bases and J 4 bases, leaving 17 bases between the germline ends. This CDR3 region has 16 residues. For the CDR3, the DNA is TGTGCCAGCTCACCATCGCGGGGGTTTGGGACCTATGGCTACACCTTC. It is translated as CASSPSRGFGTYGYTF.

The chain links TRBV11-3 to TRBJ1-1; TRBD1 might be the D (6 bases). V shed 4 bases and J shed 0 bases, with 6 bases lying between them. This CDR3 is 13 amino acids long. In germline, CDR1 is SGHNT, CDR2 YENEEA. The CDR3 coding sequence is TGTGCCAGCAGCTGGACAGTGAACACTGAAGCTTTCTTT. Protein: CASSWTVNTEAFF.

This chain connects TRBV6-6 to TRBJ2-1; 8 bases are shared with TRBD1. This CDR3 is built from 13 residues. J was trimmed by 8 bases and V by 6 bases; bases with no gene match: 6. The V gene's germline CDR1 is MNHNY and CDR2 SVGAGI (reference sequence). The chain's CDR3 is CASSAQGAHEQFF. In DNA form, the CDR3 reads TGTGCCAGCAGCGCTCAGGGGGCCCATGAGCAGTTCTTC.

The J gene is TRBJ1-5, the V gene TRBV5-4, with D uncertain. The CDR3 is 12 residues long. Germline V gene sequence: CDR1 SGHNT, CDR2 YYREEE (reference sequence). V was trimmed by 2 bases and J by 6 bases, leaving 6 bases between them. The CDR3, as DNA: TGTGCCAGCAGCTTTGGAGGTCAGCCCCAGCATTTT. The encoded protein is CASSFGGQPQHF.

CDR3 DNA: TGTGCCAGCAGCTCTCCCCGGGATTGGACTGAAGCTTTCTTT. This sequence encodes CASSSPRDWTEAFF. The genes are TRBV7-9 and TRBJ1-1, with no clear D. Looked up from germline, CDR1 is SEHNR and CDR2 is FQNEAQ (reference sequence). CDR3 length equals 14 residues. V was pared by 4 bases and J by 5 bases, with 14 bases between.

The chain employs TRBV7-6 and TRBJ1-4; TRBD1 aligns across 11 bases. Trimming removed 2 bases from V and 3 bases from J; junction bases left unmatched: 8. Germline lookup yields CDR1 SGHVS and CDR2 FNYEAQ. The CDR3 extends over 18 amino acids. The DNA of the CDR3 is TGTGCCAGCAGCTTAAGGACAGGGGGCGGAGGAGCTAATGAAAAACTGTTTTTT. It specifies CASSLRTGGGGANEKLFF.

The chain couples TRBV7-8 to TRBJ2-3, with D possibly being TRBD1 (5 bases). V was pared by 1 base and J by 5 bases, with 10 bases between. The CDR3 is 14 amino acids. CDR1 and CDR2 (germline): SGHVS, FQNEAQ. CDR3 amino acids: CASSLVGRVDTQYF. Here the CDR3 DNA reads TGTGCCAGCAGCTTAGTCGGCAGGGTAGATACGCAGTATTTT.

The rearrangement links TRBV5-4 to TRBJ2-7, with TRBD1 matching over 12 bases. The V and J ends lost 3 bases and 3 bases, in that order; junction bases with no gene match: 4. The CDR3 has 15 amino acids. Germline V gene sequence: CDR1 SGHNT, CDR2 YYREEE (reference sequence). CDR3 region: CASSSGQGALYEQYF. CDR3 bases: TGTGCCAGCAGCTCGGGACAGGGGGCCCTCTACGAGCAGTACTTC.

The V and J genes are TRBV19 and TRBJ1-2; D unresolved. V was cut by 11 bases and J by 4 bases, with 23 bases left in between. CDR1 is LNHDA and CDR2 is SQIVND in the germline V gene (reference sequence). The CDR3 length is 15 residues. In DNA form, the CDR3 reads TGTGCCTCATCTGAGGAACACTCTTTCTCCTATGGCTACACCTTC. This sequence encodes CASSEEHSFSYGYTF.

As regards this clone: The same CDR3 also results from other DNA sequences found in this sample. V gene TRBV5-1 combines with J gene TRBJ2-7, with 9 nucleotides matching TRBD2. CDR3 length: 14 amino acids. J was trimmed by 2 bases and V by 3 bases; bases with no gene match: 3. Per the germline V gene, CDR1 is SGHRS and CDR2 is YFSETQ. CDR3 sequence: CASSSGTSPYEQYF. For the CDR3, the DNA is TGCGCCAGCAGCTCCGGGACTAGCCCCTACGAGCAGTACTTC.

The V and J genes are TRBV30 and TRBJ1-2; 7 bases agree with TRBD1. The V gene's germline CDR1 is GTSNPN and CDR2 SVGIG (reference sequence). The V and J ends lost 1 base and 4 bases, in that order; junction bases with no gene match: 6. CDR3 size: 14 residues. This chain's CDR3 is CAWSENRGPYGYTF. For the CDR3, the DNA is TGTGCCTGGAGTGAAAACAGGGGACCCTATGGCTACACCTTC.

This chain connects TRBV29-1 to TRBJ2-5; TRBD2 matches 9 bases. Germline V gives CDR1 SQVTM, CDR2 ANQGSEA. J gave up 5 bases and V 4 bases, and 5 bases lay outside the gene matches. The CDR3 covers 13 residues. CDR3 bases: TGCAGCGTTGCGCGGGAGGGCCGGGAGACCCAGTACTTC. Its translation is CSVAREGRETQYF.